Below, 10 T cell receptor beta chains from the same sample are listed, as sequenced in a study of blood T cell repertoires in COVID-19. TCRdb's copy holds only in-frame clones and misses some; the assay was immunoSEQ multiplex PCR. The table has about 400,000 clones, roughly 84% seen once. The source material was PBMCs or T cells enriched from blood (not recorded which). The source is a woman in her twenties or thirties who had recovered from COVID-19.

This chain uses TRBV14 with TRBJ1-1; D might be TRBD1 (6 bases). The CDR3 extends over 15 amino acids. V was cut by 4 bases and J by 4 bases, with 16 bases left in between. CDR1 and CDR2 from the germline V gene are SGHDN and FVKESK. Written as DNA, the CDR3 is TGTGCCAGCAGCCGACAGGTGGCTGGAAGCACTGAAGCTTTCTTT. Translation: CASSRQVAGSTEAFF.

The chain employs TRBV19 and TRBJ2-7; 13 nucleotides align to TRBD2. V gave up 6 bases and J gave up 3 bases; unmatched junction bases: 14. The V gene's germline CDR1 is LNHDA and CDR2 SQIVND (reference sequence). CDR3 size: 18 residues. In DNA form, the CDR3 reads TGTGCCAGTAGCCCAACCCCGAGACTAGCGGGGGGAAGCTACGAGCAGTACTTC. Its protein is CASSPTPRLAGGSYEQYF.

The rearrangement uses TRBV5-1 and TRBJ2-1; 9 bases line up with TRBD2. The CDR3 is 16 amino acids. V dropped 4 bases and J dropped 2; count of bases not matched to a gene: 7. CDR1 SGHRS and CDR2 YFSETQ come from the germline V gene. DNA of the CDR3: TGCGCCAGCAGCCGGCAGGCTAGCGGGACCTACAATGAGCAGTTCTTC. It encodes CASSRQASGTYNEQFF.

This chain connects TRBV9 to TRBJ1-6; 9 bases line up with TRBD1. Trimming removed 3 bases from V and 9 bases from J; junction bases left unmatched: 7. The germline V gene encodes CDR1 SGDLS and CDR2 YYNGEE. There are 15 residues in the CDR3. The CDR3 DNA is TGTGCCAGCAGCGCGTATACAGGGGGCACTTCACCCCTCCACTTT. Its protein is CASSAYTGGTSPLHF.

As to this clone: Germline and junction disagree at one end, which may indicate a read error. The CDR3 nucleotides read TGTGCTAGCAGCTTAGACGGACAGGGGTGGCAGACCCAGTACTTC. It translates to CASSLDGQGWQTQYF. The V gene is TRBV7-7, the J gene TRBJ2-5, with 9 bases fitting TRBD1. The CDR3 consists of 15 residues. Germline V gene data show CDR1 as SSHAT and CDR2 as FNYEAQ (reference sequence). Using reference TRBV7-7 and TRBJ2-5 for the parts outside the CDR3, the full variable domain is GAGVSQSPRYKVTKRGQDVTLRCDPISSHATLYWYQQALGQGPEFLTYFNYEAQPDKSGLPSDRFSAERPEGSISTLTIQRTEQRDSAMYRCASSLDGQGWQTQYFGPGTRLLVL.

The rearrangement uses TRBV6-5 and TRBJ2-1; TRBD2 is a possible D gene (5 bases). Germline V gene sequence: CDR1 MNHEY, CDR2 SVGAGI. The CDR3 runs 15 residues. The V and J ends lost 2 bases and 6 bases respectively, with 14 bases between them. The CDR3 spells CASSYGAASGNEQFF. CDR3 sequence (DNA): TGTGCCAGCAGTTACGGCGCGGCAAGCGGCAATGAGCAGTTCTTC.

V gene TRBV5-1 combines with J gene TRBJ2-7; 7 bases line up with TRBD1. The CDR3 runs to 14 residues. Germline trimming cut 4 bases from V and 0 bases from J; bases unmatched to any gene: 4. The germline V gene has CDR1 SGHRS and CDR2 YFSETQ. Here the CDR3 reads CASSPTGPSYEQYF. CDR3 nucleotides: TGCGCCAGCAGCCCGACAGGGCCCTCCTACGAGCAGTACTTC. The full variable domain, in which reference TRBV5-1 and TRBJ2-7 provide the parts outside the CDR3, is KAGVTQTPRYLIKTRGQQVTLSCSPISGHRSVSWYQQTPGQGLQFLFEYFSETQRNKGNFPGRFSGRQFSNSRSEMNVSTLELGDSALYLCASSPTGPSYEQYFGPGTRLTVT.

The chain combines TRBV2 with TRBJ2-5, with D uncertain. CDR1 and CDR2 from the germline V gene are SNHLY and FYNNEI. The CDR3 runs 12 residues. V was cut by 4 bases and J by 4 bases, with 7 bases left in between. The CDR3 coding sequence is TGTGCCAGCAGTGTTAGCCGAGAGACCCAGTACTTC. Amino acids: CASSVSRETQYF.

CDR3 coding DNA: TGCGCCAGCAGCCTACAGACTAGCGGAGAGACCCAGTACTTC. Its protein is CASSLQTSGETQYF. This chain links TRBV5-1 with TRBJ2-5, with 9 bases that match TRBD2. The CDR3 contains 14 residues. Germline V gene sequence: CDR1 SGHRS, CDR2 YFSETQ. V trimming: 4 bases; J trimming: 4 bases; junction bases outside the gene matches: 5.

V and J are TRBV6-2 or TRBV6-3 and TRBJ2-3, with 9 bases identical to TRBD2. Unmatched junction bases numbered 10, after V lost 4 bases and J lost 2 bases. This CDR3 contains 17 residues. The germline V gene encodes CDR1 MNHEY and CDR2 SVGEGT. The CDR3 reads CASSSGLAFPSTDTQYF. The CDR3 DNA sequence: TGTGCCAGCAGTTCTGGACTAGCGTTTCCTTCCACAGATACGCAGTATTTT.